This T cell receptor (beta chain) was observed in a study of blood T cell repertoires in COVID-19. Assay: immunoSEQ multiplex PCR; the TCRdb copy retains only in-frame clones and omits some. The table shows roughly 50,000 clones, with approximately 86% occurring only once. The sequencing input was peripheral blood. This TCR came from a man between 65 and 79 years old with active COVID-19.

In DNA form, the CDR3 reads TGTGCCAGCAGTTACTCGATCGGTCGCTATGGCTACACCTTC. This sequence encodes CASSYSIGRYGYTF. This chain links TRBV6-2 or TRBV6-3 with TRBJ1-2; D unclear. The CDR3 extends over 14 amino acids. The ends were cut back, 0 bases at V and 4 bases at J, with 9 bases in the middle. Germline values: CDR1 MNHEY, CDR2 SVGEGT.